This T cell receptor beta chain stems from a study of T cells and Merkel cell carcinoma outcomes. General study results and limits: In Merkel cell carcinoma, repertoire and T-cell density reportedly predicted outcomes.

The J segment lost 10 bases and the V segment lost 2 bases, leaving 7 bases of the junction unmatched. CDR3 size: 14 residues. CDR1 is SGHVS, CDR2 FQNEAQ, per germline. Method: immunoSEQ multiplex PCR; TCRdb's copy keeps in-frame clones and lacks some. The sample shows over 7,500 clones, 80% to 90% of them seen only once. A note on this clone: Its antigen is unidentified.

This chain links TRBV7-8 with TRBJ1-1; 10 bases fit TRBD1. This clonotype was sampled from a human donor with Merkel cell carcinoma. The specimen was tumor tissue from Merkel cell carcinoma. CDR3 coding DNA: TGTGCCAGCAGCTTAATCCGGGACAGGGGTAGAGCTTTCTTT. Translating gives CASSLIRDRGRAFF.